These T cell receptor beta chains were read from a single sample in a study of blood T cell repertoires in COVID-19. Assay used: immunoSEQ multiplex PCR; TCRdb lists only in-frame clones, some missing. The top ten hold approximately 5% of the sample, which has 70,000 to 80,000 clones, about 90% seen once. The sample was peripheral blood. The receptors come from a human donor in a cohort sampled during active COVID-19. The CDR3 runs from the conserved cysteine through the conserved F or W. The D gene is left open where the match is weak. Size is stated for part of the rows, as once, few or many counts, or as a class when the clone is expanded.

V gene	clone size	J gene	D gene	CDR3 protein	CDR3 DNA
TRBV29-1	.	TRBJ2-2	.	CSVEINTGELFF	TGCAGCGTCGAGATAAACACCGGGGAGCTGTTTTTT
TRBV27	.	TRBJ1-1	TRBD1	CASSQRQGVLTEAFF	TGTGCCAGCAGTCAACGACAGGGGGTTTTGACTGAAGCTTTCTTT
TRBV7-2	once	TRBJ1-2	.	CASSLGGSLYGYTF	TGTGCCAGCAGCTTAGGGGGCAGCCTCTATGGCTACACCTTC
TRBV18	.	TRBJ2-7	TRBD1	CASSPRRTGGGYEQYF	TGTGCCAGCTCACCAAGAAGGACAGGGGGGGGATACGAGCAGTACTTC
TRBV9	.	TRBJ2-5	TRBD2	CASSVGTSGGQETQYF	TGTGCCAGCAGCGTAGGGACTAGCGGGGGACAAGAGACCCAGTACTTC
TRBV6-5	.	TRBJ2-7	TRBD1	CASKMGTGPYEQYF	TGTGCCAGCAAGATGGGGACAGGACCCTACGAGCAGTACTTC
TRBV5-6	.	TRBJ1-5	.	CASSRKGYGNQPQHF	TGTGCCAGCAGCAGGAAGGGGTACGGCAATCAGCCCCAGCATTTT
TRBV7-6	.	TRBJ2-5	.	CASSLDSPETQYF	TGTGCCAGCAGCTTAGATTCTCCGGAGACCCAGTACTTC
TRBV7-8	.	TRBJ1-3	.	CASSSRFPSGNTIYF	TGTGCCAGCAGCTCCAGGTTCCCCTCTGGAAACACCATATATTTT
TRBV5-1	.	TRBJ2-2	TRBD2	CASGSGSNTGELFF	TGCGCCAGCGGTAGCGGGTCGAACACCGGGGAGCTGTTTTTT
TRBV5-4	.	TRBJ1-1	.	CASRFRGGNTEAFF	TGTGCCAGCAGGTTCCGGGGGGGAAACACTGAAGCTTTCTTT
TRBV5-1	.	TRBJ2-2	.	CASTVRLANTGELFF	TGCGCCAGCACAGTCAGGCTAGCTAACACCGGGGAGCTGTTTTTT
TRBV2	.	TRBJ2-3	TRBD1	CASSEGQGVGTDTQYF	TGTGCCAGCAGTGAAGGGCAGGGGGTGGGCACAGATACGCAGTATTTT
TRBV5-1	.	TRBJ1-5	.	CASSLSPYSNQPQHF	TGCGCCAGCAGTTTGTCCCCTTATAGCAATCAGCCCCAGCATTTT
TRBV7-9	.	TRBJ2-5	TRBD2	CASSLWVSSGGLETQYF	TGTGCCAGCAGCTTATGGGTTAGTAGCGGGGGTCTGGAGACCCAGTACTTC
TRBV30	.	TRBJ1-2	.	CAWSNSYGYTF	TGTGCCTGGAGTAACAGCTATGGCTACACCTTC
TRBV6-2/TRBV6-3	.	TRBJ1-5	TRBD1	CASSETGGHQPQHF	TGTGCCAGCAGTGAGACAGGGGGACATCAGCCCCAGCATTTT
TRBV18	.	TRBJ1-3	.	CASSPPGYSGNTIYF	TGTGCCAGCTCACCACCCGGGTACTCTGGAAACACCATATATTTT
TRBV6-5	.	TRBJ1-4	TRBD1	CASSRQGTNEKLFF	TGTGCCAGCAGTCGACAGGGAACTAATGAAAAACTGTTTTTT
TRBV10-3	.	TRBJ1-4	TRBD1	CAISELGQVGNEKLFF	TGTGCCATCAGTGAGCTCGGACAGGTCGGAAATGAAAAACTGTTTTTT
TRBV5-1	once	TRBJ2-3	TRBD2	CASSLVASGGSDTQYF	TGCGCCAGCAGCTTGGTGGCCAGCGGGGGCTCAGATACGCAGTATTTT
TRBV5-1	once	TRBJ1-2	TRBD1	CATRWGTGGFYGYTF	TGCGCCACCCGGTGGGGGACAGGGGGCTTCTATGGCTACACCTTC
TRBV5-4	.	TRBJ2-3	.	CASSVRDTDTQYF	TGTGCCAGCAGCGTCAGGGACACAGATACGCAGTATTTT
TRBV12-5	.	TRBJ1-1	.	CASGPQGRNTEAFF	TGTGCTAGTGGCCCGCAGGGGCGGAACACTGAAGCTTTCTTT
TRBV6-2/TRBV6-3	.	TRBJ2-7	TRBD1	CASRPRTGPSYEQYF	TGTGCCAGCAGACCTCGGACAGGGCCCTCCTACGAGCAGTACTTC
TRBV11-2	.	TRBJ1-3	TRBD1	CASSLAGQGNTIYF	TGTGCCAGCAGCTTGGCGGGACAGGGAAACACCATATATTTT
TRBV3-1/TRBV3-2	.	TRBJ2-7	TRBD1	CASSVYRGPSYEQYF	TGTGCCAGCAGCGTGTACAGGGGGCCCTCCTACGAGCAGTACTTC
TRBV5-3	.	TRBJ1-1	.	CARSWGQNTEAFF	TGTGCCAGAAGCTGGGGACAGAACACTGAAGCTTTCTTT
TRBV5-1	.	TRBJ2-7	.	CASSGGATGRSYEQYF	TGCGCCAGCAGCGGCGGTGCGACAGGGAGGTCCTACGAGCAGTACTTC
TRBV3-1/TRBV3-2	.	TRBJ2-5	.	CASSQRRKRQETQYF	TGTGCCAGCAGCCAACGTCGGAAGAGGCAAGAGACCCAGTACTTC
TRBV7-2	.	TRBJ2-5	.	CASSLYLAAPGGTQYF	TGTGCCAGCAGCTTATATTTGGCGGCCCCCGGGGGGACCCAGTACTTC
TRBV7-2	once	TRBJ2-7	TRBD2	CASSSGGLAGVYEQYF	TGTGCCAGCAGCTCCGGAGGACTAGCGGGGGTGTACGAGCAGTACTTC
TRBV20-1	.	TRBJ1-5	.	CSASRQYSNQPQHF	TGCAGTGCTAGTCGACAGTATAGCAATCAGCCCCAGCATTTT